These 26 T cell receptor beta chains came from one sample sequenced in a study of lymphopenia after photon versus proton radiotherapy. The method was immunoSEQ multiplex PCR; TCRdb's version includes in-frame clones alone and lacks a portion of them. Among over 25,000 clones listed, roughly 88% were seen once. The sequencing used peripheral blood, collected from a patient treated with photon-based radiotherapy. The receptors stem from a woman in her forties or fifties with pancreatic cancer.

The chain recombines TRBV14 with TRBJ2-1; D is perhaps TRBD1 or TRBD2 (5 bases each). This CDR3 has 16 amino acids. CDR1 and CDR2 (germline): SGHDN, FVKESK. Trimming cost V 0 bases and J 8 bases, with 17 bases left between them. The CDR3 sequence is CASSQDLASRGHEQFF. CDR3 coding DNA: TGTGCCAGCAGCCAAGACCTAGCCTCTCGGGGACATGAGCAGTTCTTC.

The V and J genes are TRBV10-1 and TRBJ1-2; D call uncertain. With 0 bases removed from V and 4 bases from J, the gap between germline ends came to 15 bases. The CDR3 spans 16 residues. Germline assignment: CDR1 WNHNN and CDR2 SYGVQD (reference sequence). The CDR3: CASSESRAPRGYGYTF. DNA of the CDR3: TGCGCCAGCAGTGAGTCACGAGCTCCACGGGGCTATGGCTACACCTTC.

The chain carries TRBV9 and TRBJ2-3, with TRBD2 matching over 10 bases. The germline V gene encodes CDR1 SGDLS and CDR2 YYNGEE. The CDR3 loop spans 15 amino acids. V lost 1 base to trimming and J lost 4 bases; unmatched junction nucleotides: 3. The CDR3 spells CASSVLAGVADTQYF. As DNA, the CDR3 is TGTGCCAGCAGCGTACTAGCGGGAGTTGCAGATACGCAGTATTTT.

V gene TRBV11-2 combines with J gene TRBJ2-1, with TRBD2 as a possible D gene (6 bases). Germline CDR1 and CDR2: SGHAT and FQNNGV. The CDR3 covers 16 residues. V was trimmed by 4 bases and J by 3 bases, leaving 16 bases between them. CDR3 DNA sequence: TGTGCCAGCAGCTCCACCCTTGGAGGGTTCTACAATGAGCAGTTCTTC. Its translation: CASSSTLGGFYNEQFF.

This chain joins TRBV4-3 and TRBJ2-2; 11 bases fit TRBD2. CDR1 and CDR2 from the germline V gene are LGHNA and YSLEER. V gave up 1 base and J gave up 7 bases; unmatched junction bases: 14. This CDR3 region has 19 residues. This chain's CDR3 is CASSQAWLGLAGGGGELFF. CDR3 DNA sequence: TGCGCCAGCAGCCAAGCCTGGTTAGGCCTAGCGGGAGGCGGCGGGGAGCTGTTTTTT.

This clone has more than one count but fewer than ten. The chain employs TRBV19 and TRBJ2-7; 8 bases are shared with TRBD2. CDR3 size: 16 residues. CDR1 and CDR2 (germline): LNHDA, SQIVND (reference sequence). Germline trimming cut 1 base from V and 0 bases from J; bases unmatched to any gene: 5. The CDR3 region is CASSIGLAGRSYEQYF. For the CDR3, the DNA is TGTGCCAGTAGTATAGGGCTAGCGGGCCGCTCCTACGAGCAGTACTTC.

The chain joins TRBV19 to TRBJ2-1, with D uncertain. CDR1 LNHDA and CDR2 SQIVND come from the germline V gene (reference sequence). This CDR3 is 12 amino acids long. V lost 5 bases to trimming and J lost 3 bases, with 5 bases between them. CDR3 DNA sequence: TGTGCCAGTAGTCCTGTCTACAATGAGCAGTTCTTC. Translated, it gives CASSPVYNEQFF.

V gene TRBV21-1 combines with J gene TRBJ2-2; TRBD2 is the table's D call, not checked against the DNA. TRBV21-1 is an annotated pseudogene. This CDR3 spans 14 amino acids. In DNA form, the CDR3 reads TGTGCCAGCAATCGGGGGGCGAACACCGGGGAGCTGTTTTTT. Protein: CASNRGANTGELFF.

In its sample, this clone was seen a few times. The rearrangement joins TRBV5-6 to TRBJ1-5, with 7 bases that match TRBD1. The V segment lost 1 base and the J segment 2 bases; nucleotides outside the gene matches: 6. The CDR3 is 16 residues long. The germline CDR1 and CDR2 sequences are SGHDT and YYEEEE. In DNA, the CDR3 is TGTGCCAGCAGCTTGTCCATTGGACAGGGCAATCAGCCCCAGCATTTT. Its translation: CASSLSIGQGNQPQHF.

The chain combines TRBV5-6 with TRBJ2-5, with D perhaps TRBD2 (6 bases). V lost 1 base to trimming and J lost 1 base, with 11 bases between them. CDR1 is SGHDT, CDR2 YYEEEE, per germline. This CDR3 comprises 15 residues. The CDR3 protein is CASSLSGVGQETQYF. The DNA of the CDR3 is TGTGCCAGCAGCTTGTCGGGAGTAGGCCAAGAGACCCAGTACTTC.

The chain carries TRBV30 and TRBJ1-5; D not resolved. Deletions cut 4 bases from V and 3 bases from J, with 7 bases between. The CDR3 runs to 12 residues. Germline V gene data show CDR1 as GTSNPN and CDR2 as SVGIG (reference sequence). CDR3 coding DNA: TGTGCCTGGAAAGCCCCCAATCAGCCCCAGCATTTT. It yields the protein CAWKAPNQPQHF.

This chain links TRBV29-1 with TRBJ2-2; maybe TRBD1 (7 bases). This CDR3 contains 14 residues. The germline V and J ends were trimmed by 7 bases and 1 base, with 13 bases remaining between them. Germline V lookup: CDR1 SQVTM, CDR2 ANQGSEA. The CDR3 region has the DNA TGCAGCGGTCGACAGGGACTGAACACCGGGGAGCTGTTTTTT. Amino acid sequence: CSGRQGLNTGELFF.

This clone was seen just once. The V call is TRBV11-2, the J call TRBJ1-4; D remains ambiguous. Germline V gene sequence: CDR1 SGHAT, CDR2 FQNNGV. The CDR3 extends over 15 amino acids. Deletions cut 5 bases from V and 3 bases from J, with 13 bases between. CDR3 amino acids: CASSPSGEANEKLFF. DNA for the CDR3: TGTGCCAGCAGCCCATCCGGTGAGGCTAATGAAAAACTGTTTTTT.

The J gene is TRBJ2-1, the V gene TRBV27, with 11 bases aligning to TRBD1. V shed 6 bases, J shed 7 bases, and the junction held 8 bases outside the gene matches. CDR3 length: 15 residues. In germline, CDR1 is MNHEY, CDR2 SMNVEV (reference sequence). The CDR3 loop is CASSPADRGRNEQFF. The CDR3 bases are TGTGCCAGCAGCCCAGCGGACAGGGGGCGAAATGAGCAGTTCTTC.

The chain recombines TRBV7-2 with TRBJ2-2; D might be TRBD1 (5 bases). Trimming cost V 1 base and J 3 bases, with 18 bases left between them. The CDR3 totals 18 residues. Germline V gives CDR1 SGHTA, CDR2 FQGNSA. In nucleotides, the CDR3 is TGTGCCAGCAGCTTAGGGCAGGGTAGGCAGGCGGACACCGGGGAGCTGTTTTTT. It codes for CASSLGQGRQADTGELFF.

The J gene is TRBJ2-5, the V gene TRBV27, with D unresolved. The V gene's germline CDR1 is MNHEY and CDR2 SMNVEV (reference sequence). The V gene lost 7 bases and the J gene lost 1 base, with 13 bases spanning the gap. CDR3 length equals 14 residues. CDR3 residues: CASKSLWSQETQYF. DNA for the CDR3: TGTGCCAGCAAATCGCTCTGGAGCCAAGAGACCCAGTACTTC.

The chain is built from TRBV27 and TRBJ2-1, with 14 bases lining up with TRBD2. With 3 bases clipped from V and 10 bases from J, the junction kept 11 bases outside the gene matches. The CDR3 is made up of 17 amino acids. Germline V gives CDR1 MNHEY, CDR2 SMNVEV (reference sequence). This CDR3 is CASSFHKGTSGSSEQFF. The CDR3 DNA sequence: TGTGCCAGCAGTTTCCACAAGGGGACTAGCGGGAGTAGCGAGCAGTTCTTC.

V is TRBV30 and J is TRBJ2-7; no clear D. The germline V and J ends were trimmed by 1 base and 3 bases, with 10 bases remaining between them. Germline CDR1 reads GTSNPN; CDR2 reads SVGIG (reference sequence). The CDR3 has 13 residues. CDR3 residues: CAWSEAMIYEQYF. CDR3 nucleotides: TGTGCCTGGAGTGAAGCGATGATCTACGAGCAGTACTTC. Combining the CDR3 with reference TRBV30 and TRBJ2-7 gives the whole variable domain SQTIHQWPATLVQPVGSPLSLECTVEGTSNPNLYWYRQAAGRGLQLLFYSVGIGQISSEVPQNLSASRPQDRQFILSSKKLLLSDSGFYLCAWSEAMIYEQYFGPGTRLTVT.

The CDR3: CASSSPRDSYTGELFF. For the CDR3, the DNA is TGTGCCAGCAGCTCGCCCCGGGACAGCTACACCGGGGAGCTGTTTTTT. The V call is TRBV5-6, the J call TRBJ2-2; 7 bases line up with TRBD1. The germline V gene encodes CDR1 SGHDT and CDR2 YYEEEE. This CDR3 has 16 residues. With 3 bases clipped from V and 3 bases from J, the junction kept 8 bases outside the gene matches. Looking up the rest from reference TRBV5-6 and TRBJ2-2 gives the full variable domain: DAGVTQSPTHLIKTRGQQVTLRCSPKSGHDTVSWYQQALGQGPQFIFQYYEEEERQRGNFPDRFSGHQFPNYSSELNVNALLLGDSALYLCASSSPRDSYTGELFFGEGSRLTVL.

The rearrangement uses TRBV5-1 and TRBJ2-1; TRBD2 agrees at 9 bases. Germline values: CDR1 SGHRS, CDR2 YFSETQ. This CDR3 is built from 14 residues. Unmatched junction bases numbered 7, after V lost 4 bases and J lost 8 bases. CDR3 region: CASSPGTSRDEQFF. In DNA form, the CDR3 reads TGCGCCAGCAGCCCCGGGACTAGCAGGGATGAGCAGTTCTTC.

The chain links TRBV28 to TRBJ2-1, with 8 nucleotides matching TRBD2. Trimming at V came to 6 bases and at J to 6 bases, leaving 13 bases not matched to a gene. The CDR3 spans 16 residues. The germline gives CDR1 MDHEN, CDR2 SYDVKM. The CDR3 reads CASSPGGAGVVNEQFF. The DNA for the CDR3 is TGTGCCAGCAGCCCCGGGGGAGCGGGAGTTGTCAATGAGCAGTTCTTC.

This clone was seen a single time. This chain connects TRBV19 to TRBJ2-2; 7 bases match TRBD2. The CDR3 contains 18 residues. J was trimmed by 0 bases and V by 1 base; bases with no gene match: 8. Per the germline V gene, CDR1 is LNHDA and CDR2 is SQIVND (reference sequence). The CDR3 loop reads CASSIGSGAGPNTGELFF. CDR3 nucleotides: TGTGCCAGTAGTATAGGATCGGGAGCGGGACCGAACACCGGGGAGCTGTTTTTT.

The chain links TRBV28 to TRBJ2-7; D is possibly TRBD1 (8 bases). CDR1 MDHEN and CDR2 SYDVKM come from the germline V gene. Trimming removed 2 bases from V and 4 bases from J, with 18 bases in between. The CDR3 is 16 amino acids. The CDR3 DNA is TGTGCCAGCAGTTTAGCCCGGACAGGGCGGGGGTACGAGCAGTACTTC. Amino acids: CASSLARTGRGYEQYF.

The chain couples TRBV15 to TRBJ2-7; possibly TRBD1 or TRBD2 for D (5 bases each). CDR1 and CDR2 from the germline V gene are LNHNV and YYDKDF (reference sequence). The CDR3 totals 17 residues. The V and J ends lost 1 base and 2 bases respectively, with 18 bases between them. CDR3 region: CATSRGFRGPIAYEQYF. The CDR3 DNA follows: TGTGCCACCAGCAGAGGTTTCCGGGGCCCTATTGCCTACGAGCAGTACTTC. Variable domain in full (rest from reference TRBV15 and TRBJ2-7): DAMVIQNPRYQVTQFGKPVTLSCSQTLNHNVMYWYQQKSSQAPKLLFHYYDKDFNNEADTPDNFQSRRPNTSFCFLDIRSPGLGDTAMYLCATSRGFRGPIAYEQYFGPGTRLTVT.

In DNA, the CDR3 is TGTGCCAGCAGCCCCGGACTAGCGGGAGTGCTCGCCACAGATACGCAGTATTTT. It specifies CASSPGLAGVLATDTQYF. The V and J genes are TRBV27 and TRBJ2-3, with 13 positions matching TRBD2. The CDR3 extends over 18 amino acids. Germline V gene sequence: CDR1 MNHEY, CDR2 SMNVEV (reference sequence). Trimming at V came to 6 bases and at J to 2 bases, leaving 11 bases not matched to a gene.

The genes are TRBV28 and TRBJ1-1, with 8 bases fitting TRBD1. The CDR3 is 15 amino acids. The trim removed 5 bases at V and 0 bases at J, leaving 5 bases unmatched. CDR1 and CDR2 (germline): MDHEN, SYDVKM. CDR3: CASSVTGEMNTEAFF. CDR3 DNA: TGTGCCAGCAGTGTGACAGGGGAGATGAACACTGAAGCTTTCTTT. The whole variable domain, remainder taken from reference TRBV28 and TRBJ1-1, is DVKVTQSSRYLVKRTGEKVFLECVQDMDHENMFWYRQDPGLGLRLIYFSYDVKMKEKGDIPEGYSVSREKKERFSLILESASTNQTSMYLCASSVTGEMNTEAFFGQGTRLTVV.